The T cell receptor (beta chain) described here comes from a study of blood T cell repertoires in COVID-19. On the study more broadly: Donors in the United States, Italy and Spain gave samples during acute or convalescent COVID-19. PBMCs, B-cell-depleted T cells, or T cells were the source of the cDNA or gDNA that made up the material.

Germline loops: CDR1 SGHAT, CDR2 FQNNGV. V was clipped by 0 bases and J by 0 bases; unmatched bases: 11. The length of the CDR3 is 20 residues. Seattle's cohort entered during active infection and was followed longitudinally. In the original analysis: Amplification of reference gene primers provided the estimated nucleated cell counts. Only in-frame clones appear in the TCRdb table, and some are missing; sequencing was by immunoSEQ multiplex PCR. The V and J calls and clone size come from that table; D and trimming were worked out from the DNA. This sample has some 64,000 clones, with 72% found just once. This clone appeared once.

The chain combines TRBV11-2 with TRBJ2-7, with 13 nucleotides matching TRBD2. This sequence originates from a woman in her seventies with COVID-19, enrolled during active disease. Sequenced: peripheral blood. As DNA, the CDR3 is TGTGCCAGCAGCTTAGATTCAGTTCCGGGACTAGCGGGGAACTCCTACGAGCAGTACTTC. Translated, it gives CASSLDSVPGLAGNSYEQYF.